This T cell receptor beta chain was sequenced in a study of blood T cell repertoires in COVID-19. The overall study: T cells, B-cell-depleted T cells, or PBMCs supplied cDNA or gDNA.

From germline, CDR1 is MNHEY and CDR2 SVGAGI. The CDR3 contains 15 residues. Unmatched junction bases numbered 14, after V lost 10 bases and J lost 4 bases. This study enrolled people aged roughly 18 to 90 from around 26 US geographic areas. Cohort placement rested on clinical history that participants reported themselves. In the original processing: Counts of nucleated cells, estimated from reference gene primer amplification, were obtained. The table came from immunoSEQ multiplex PCR; TCRdb's copy has only in-frame clones and leaves some out. V and J calls and clone size follow that table, whereas D and trimming were derived from the DNA. This table holds fewer than 300,000 clones, around 86% found once.

Sequenced material: PBMCs or T cells enriched from blood (not recorded which). The clonotype was recovered from a man aged 18 to 35 who had recovered from COVID-19. The rearrangement uses TRBV6-5 and TRBJ2-7, with 9 bases lining up with TRBD2. This CDR3 is CAITFSGRGDYEQYF. The CDR3 coding sequence is TGTGCCATCACCTTTAGCGGGAGAGGCGATTACGAGCAGTACTTC.